This TCR beta chain emerged from a study of blood T cell repertoires in COVID-19. About the research overall: In each case, the material was cDNA or gDNA derived from T cells, B-cell-depleted T cells, or PBMCs.

Trimming removed 6 bases from V and 0 bases from J, with 12 bases in between. The germline V gene encodes CDR1 LNHDA and CDR2 SQIVND (reference sequence). There are 16 residues in the CDR3. The repertoire was sequenced with immunoSEQ multiplex PCR; TCRdb's copy has only in-frame clones and lacks some. The sample includes a few hundred thousand clones, over 75% of them seen just once. The sequenced sample was PBMCs or T cells enriched from blood (not recorded which). The TCR originated in a man younger than 45 who had recovered from COVID-19. V is TRBV19 and J is TRBJ1-6; tentative D call: TRBD1 (5 bases). CDR3 region: CASRSRQSSYNSPLHF. The CDR3 DNA reads TGTGCCAGTAGATCGCGACAGAGCTCCTATAATTCACCCCTCCACTTT.